The 21 T cell receptor beta chains below were found in one sample sequenced in a study of T cells after yellow fever vaccination. TCRdb redid the calling of the 5' RACE reads with MiXCR, one entry per CDR3 protein. The table lists about 430,000 distinct CDR3 sequences, over 15% of them singletons. This material consisted of PBMCs, taken before the yellow fever booster vaccination. The receptors stem from a man between 18 and 35 years old who received the YFV17D yellow fever vaccine.

V gene TRBV23-1 combines with J gene TRBJ2-5; D unresolved. TRBV23-1 is an ORF for which the function is uncertain. V shed 7 bases and J shed 5 bases, with 26 bases lying between them. This CDR3 spans 17 amino acids. This CDR3 is CASTHPPERTLVETQYF. The CDR3 DNA reads TGCGCCAGCACCCACCCGCCAGAGAGGACCCTCGTGGAGACCCAGTACTTC.

The table lists this clonotype with a few counts. The chain combines TRBV27 with TRBJ2-2; perhaps TRBD2 as D (6 bases). Trimming stripped 4 bases from V and 7 bases from J, with 10 bases between. Germline CDR1 reads MNHEY; CDR2 reads SMNVEV (reference sequence). The length of the CDR3 is 13 residues. DNA of the CDR3: TGTGCCAGCAGTTACGGGGAGGTCGGGGAGCTGTTTTTT. This translates into CASSYGEVGELFF.

The V call is TRBV12-3 or TRBV12-4, the J call TRBJ1-6, with D unresolved. CDR3 length equals 14 residues. The V end lost 5 bases, the J end lost 8 bases, and 13 bases lay between the germline ends. The CDR3 here is CASSPRTFDSPLHF. CDR3 sequence (DNA): TGTGCCAGCAGTCCCCGGACTTTCGATTCACCCCTCCACTTT.

This rearrangement joins TRBV5-6 to TRBJ2-4, with D tentatively TRBD1 or TRBD2 (5 bases each). V lost 4 bases to trimming and J lost 0 bases, with 11 bases between them. CDR1 is SGHDT and CDR2 is YYEEEE in the germline V gene. This CDR3 has 15 amino acids. CDR3 amino acids: CASSPLGEAKNIQYF. The CDR3 DNA reads as TGTGCCAGCAGCCCCTTGGGGGAAGCCAAAAACATTCAGTACTTC.

This rearrangement joins TRBV15 to TRBJ2-3; D may be TRBD2 (6 bases). Germline CDR1 reads LNHNV; CDR2 reads YYDKDF (reference sequence). This CDR3 is built from 12 residues. V lost 5 bases and J lost 4, with 7 bases in between. The DNA of the CDR3 is TGTGCCACCAGCGGAGGGGCAGATACGCAGTATTTT. Translating it yields CATSGGADTQYF.

This clonotype appeared many times. The chain uses TRBV29-1 and TRBJ1-5, with a tentative D call TRBD1 (6 bases). V lost 4 bases to trimming and J lost 0 bases, with 10 bases between them. CDR3 size: 14 residues. The germline CDR1 and CDR2 sequences are SQVTM and ANQGSEA. CDR3 in DNA: TGCAGCGTTGCCTGGGGGCTTAGCAATCAGCCCCAGCATTTT. Translated, it gives CSVAWGLSNQPQHF.

The gene calls are TRBV18 and TRBJ1-5; D unresolved. Deletions cut 3 bases from V and 0 bases from J, with 6 bases between. This CDR3 region has 14 residues. Germline CDR1 and CDR2: KGHSH and LQKENI. The CDR3 coding sequence is TGTGCCAGCTCACCTGAAGATAGCAATCAGCCCCAGCATTTT. This sequence encodes CASSPEDSNQPQHF.

This chain joins TRBV7-8 and TRBJ1-5; tentative D call: TRBD1 (5 bases). From germline, CDR1 is SGHVS and CDR2 FQNEAQ. Trimming left V 5 bases short and J 3 bases short, with 14 bases between. The CDR3 contains 15 residues. The CDR3, as DNA: TGTGCCAGCAGCGCGCAACAGGTATCCAATCAGCCCCAGCATTTT. Translating it yields CASSAQQVSNQPQHF. Combining the CDR3 with reference TRBV7-8 and TRBJ1-5 gives the whole variable domain GAGVSQSPRYKVAKRGQDVALRCDPISGHVSLFWYQQALGQGPEFLTYFQNEAQLDKSGLPSDRFFAERPEGSVSTLKIQRTQQEDSAVYLCASSAQQVSNQPQHFGDGTRLSIL.

This clonotype has only a few counts. J is TRBJ1-5 and V is TRBV20-1, with D tentatively TRBD1 (5 bases). V lost 4 bases to trimming and J lost 5 bases, with 12 bases between them. Germline assignment: CDR1 DFQATT and CDR2 SNEGSKA (reference sequence). The CDR3 covers 13 residues. CDR3: CSAIGRADQPQHF. The CDR3 nucleotides are TGCAGTGCTATTGGCAGGGCAGATCAGCCCCAGCATTTT.

The chain has TRBV30 and TRBJ2-1; no clear D gene. The CDR3 totals 12 residues. In germline, CDR1 is GTSNPN, CDR2 SVGIG (reference sequence). Deletions cut 0 bases from V and 8 bases from J, with 8 bases between. CDR3 coding DNA: TGTGCCTGGAGTGTACTGGGGTATGAGCAGTTCTTC. Protein sequence: CAWSVLGYEQFF.

This rearrangement joins TRBV4-1 to TRBJ2-5; 7 bases align to TRBD2. The CDR3 has 16 residues. After removal of 4 bases from V and 0 bases from J, the junction contained 8 bases not matched to a gene. Per the germline V gene, CDR1 is MGHRA and CDR2 is YSYEKL. The CDR3 DNA reads as TGCGCCAGCAGCCCCGGGACTACCGTGTACCAAGAGACCCAGTACTTC. This sequence encodes CASSPGTTVYQETQYF.

This clonotype has a single count. CDR3 protein: CASSFWTGFMITQYF. The CDR3 DNA follows: TGTGCCAGCAGCTTTTGGACAGGGTTCATGATCACGCAGTATTTT. This chain connects TRBV7-9 to TRBJ2-3; 8 bases fit TRBD1. CDR3 length equals 15 residues. With 3 bases clipped from V and 9 bases from J, the junction kept 11 bases outside the gene matches. The V gene's germline CDR1 is SEHNR and CDR2 FQNEAQ (reference sequence).

CDR3 loop: CASSFMGGNEQFF. The CDR3, as DNA: TGTGCCAGCAGCTTTATGGGGGGCAATGAGCAGTTCTTC. This chain joins TRBV11-2 and TRBJ2-1, with D possibly matching TRBD2 (6 bases). This CDR3 has 13 amino acids. Trimming left V 3 bases short and J 6 bases short, with 9 bases between. Germline loops: CDR1 SGHAT, CDR2 FQNNGV.

The chain has TRBV15 and TRBJ2-7; D is perhaps TRBD1 or TRBD2 (5 bases each). There are 14 residues in the CDR3. Trimming took off 0 bases at V and 2 bases at J, with 8 bases between the two ends. Per germline, CDR1 LNHNV and CDR2 YYDKDF (reference sequence). CDR3 sequence reads: CATSRDRDPYEQYV. The CDR3 coding sequence is TGTGCCACCAGCAGAGATAGGGACCCCTACGAGCAGTACGTC.

This sequence joins TRBV6-6 and TRBJ1-1, with unresolved D. Germline V gives CDR1 MNHNY, CDR2 SVGAGI (reference sequence). V was cut by 8 bases and J by 4 bases, with 17 bases left in between. This CDR3 has 14 residues. The CDR3 loop reads CASSSRAPSTEAFF. DNA of the CDR3: TGTGCCAGCTCATCCCGGGCCCCAAGCACTGAAGCTTTCTTT.

This clonotype was recorded a few times. V gene TRBV7-6 combines with J gene TRBJ2-2; tentatively, D is TRBD2 (5 bases). Germline assignment: CDR1 SGHVS and CDR2 FNYEAQ. The CDR3 extends over 14 amino acids. V lost 6 bases, J lost 4 bases, and 12 bases lay in between. This chain's CDR3 is CASRFGVATGELFF. CDR3 bases: TGTGCCAGCAGGTTCGGGGTCGCCACCGGGGAGCTGTTTTTT.

The chain couples TRBV29-1 to TRBJ2-5; maybe TRBD2 (5 bases). The V end was cut by 2 bases, the J end by 5 bases, with 12 bases between. The germline CDR1 and CDR2 sequences are SQVTM and ANQGSEA. The CDR3 runs 13 residues. The CDR3 spells CSVEWTFVETQYF. Written as DNA, the CDR3 is TGCAGCGTTGAATGGACTTTTGTCGAGACCCAGTACTTC.

This clonotype was seen at least ten times. The chain joins TRBV15 to TRBJ1-2; D is unclear. This CDR3 is 14 amino acids long. CDR1 is LNHNV and CDR2 is YYDKDF in the germline V gene (reference sequence). Trimming removed 0 bases from V and 3 bases from J, with 8 bases in between. As DNA, the CDR3 is TGTGCCACCAGCAGAGACGGAGAGCACTATGGCTACACCTTC. Encoded protein: CATSRDGEHYGYTF.

This clonotype was seen at least ten times. V usage is TRBV4-2 and J usage is TRBJ1-4; D is unresolved. V was shortened by 1 base and J by 8 bases, with 8 bases between the two germline ends. Per the germline V gene, CDR1 is LGHNA and CDR2 is YNFKEQ. This CDR3 is built from 13 residues. CDR3 bases: TGTGCCAGCAGCCAAGGGGGAAAAGAAAAACTGTTTTTT. It yields the protein CASSQGGKEKLFF.

This clonotype showed up just a few times. The chain is built from TRBV19 and TRBJ2-3; 7 bases agree with TRBD1. J was trimmed by 2 bases and V by 0 bases; bases with no gene match: 8. CDR3 length: 17 amino acids. Per the germline V gene, CDR1 is LNHDA and CDR2 is SQIVND (reference sequence). DNA of the CDR3: TGTGCCAGTAGTATAGATCATGGGACAGACAACACAGATACGCAGTATTTT. Translating gives CASSIDHGTDNTDTQYF.

This chain links TRBV5-1 with TRBJ2-4; 12 positions agree with TRBD1. Germline-derived CDR1 and CDR2 are SGHRS and YFSETQ. The CDR3 loop spans 16 amino acids. V shed 7 bases and J 1 base; nucleotides not matched to a gene: 6. CDR3 DNA sequence: TGCGCCAGCCATTTGGGACAGGGGGCGGCCAAAAACATTCAGTACTTC. Translating gives CASHLGQGAAKNIQYF.